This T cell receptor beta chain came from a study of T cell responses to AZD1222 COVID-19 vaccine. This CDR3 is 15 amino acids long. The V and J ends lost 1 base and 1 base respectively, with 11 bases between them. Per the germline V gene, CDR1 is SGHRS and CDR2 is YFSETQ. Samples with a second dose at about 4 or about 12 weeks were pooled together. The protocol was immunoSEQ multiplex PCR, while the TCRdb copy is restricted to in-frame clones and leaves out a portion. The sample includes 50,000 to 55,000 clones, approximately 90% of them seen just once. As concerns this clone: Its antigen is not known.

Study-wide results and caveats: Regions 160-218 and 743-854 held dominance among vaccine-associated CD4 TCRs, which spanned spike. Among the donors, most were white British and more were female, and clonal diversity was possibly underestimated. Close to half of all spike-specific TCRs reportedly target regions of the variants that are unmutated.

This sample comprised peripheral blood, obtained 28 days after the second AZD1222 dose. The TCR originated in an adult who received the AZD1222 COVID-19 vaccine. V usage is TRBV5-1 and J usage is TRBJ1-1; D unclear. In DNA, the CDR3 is TGCGCCAGCAGCTTGAGTGGGCAGACGAACACTGAAGCTTTCTTT. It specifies CASSLSGQTNTEAFF.